These 17 T cell receptor beta chains came from one sample sequenced in a study of T cell responses to AZD1222 COVID-19 vaccine. Profiled with immunoSEQ multiplex PCR; TCRdb holds only in-frame clones, not every one. The sample contains about 150,000 clones, around 85% of which appear only once. Sequencing used peripheral blood, obtained on day 0 of MenACWY control vaccination. These receptors came from an adult in good health.

The sample holds a few counts of this clone. The genes are TRBV5-8 and TRBJ2-5; perhaps TRBD1 as D (6 bases). V lost 0 bases and J lost 1, with 16 bases in between. The CDR3 has 17 residues. Germline-derived CDR1 and CDR2 are SGHTS and YDEGEE. The DNA for the CDR3 is TGTGCCAGCAGCTTGGGGGGGACACACAGTCTCCAAGAGACCCAGTACTTC. Amino acid sequence: CASSLGGTHSLQETQYF.

The V gene is TRBV7-2, the J gene TRBJ2-5, with 14 nucleotides matching TRBD2. The V segment lost 5 bases and the J segment 4 bases; nucleotides outside the gene matches: 3. The germline gives CDR1 SGHTA, CDR2 FQGNSA. This CDR3 is 15 amino acids long. CDR3 residues: CASSRGLAGAETQYF. The CDR3 nucleotides read TGTGCCAGCAGCCGGGGACTAGCGGGGGCAGAGACCCAGTACTTC.

The V gene is TRBV13, the J gene TRBJ1-5; D is possibly TRBD1 (6 bases). V was shortened by 2 bases and J by 4 bases, with 12 bases between the two germline ends. The germline V gene encodes CDR1 PRHDT and CDR2 FYEKMQ (reference sequence). The CDR3 runs 15 residues. In DNA, the CDR3 is TGTGCCAGCAGCTTACGCAGGGGACAAAATCAGCCCCAGCATTTT. Translating gives CASSLRRGQNQPQHF.

The V and J genes are TRBV24-1 and TRBJ1-5; the D gene is possibly TRBD1 (5 bases). Germline V gene sequence: CDR1 KGHDR, CDR2 SFDVKD. V was clipped by 2 bases and J by 5 bases, with 9 bases between them. The CDR3 consists of 14 residues. As DNA, the CDR3 is TGTGCCACCAGTGATTACAGGATCGATCAGCCCCAGCATTTT. Residues: CATSDYRIDQPQHF.

The chain recombines TRBV30 with TRBJ1-1; D uncertain. Trimming took 2 bases from V and 0 from J, leaving 10 bases between them. Germline V CDR1 and CDR2: GTSNPN, SVGIG (reference sequence). CDR3 length equals 14 residues. The CDR3 region has the DNA TGTGCCTGGAGTAGTCTTGGACTGAACACTGAAGCTTTCTTT. As protein: CAWSSLGLNTEAFF. Based on the CDR3 plus reference TRBV30 and TRBJ1-1, the full variable domain is SQTIHQWPATLVQPVGSPLSLECTVEGTSNPNLYWYRQAAGRGLQLLFYSVGIGQISSEVPQNLSASRPQDRQFILSSKKLLLSDSGFYLCAWSSLGLNTEAFFGQGTRLTVV.

This clone was counted only a few times. The rearrangement joins TRBV7-2 to TRBJ1-5; D not resolved. The CDR3 length is 14 residues. Germline V lookup: CDR1 SGHTA, CDR2 FQGNSA. The V end was cut by 2 bases, the J end by 7 bases, with 12 bases between. The CDR3 DNA reads as TGTGCCAGCAGCTTATTTGGGTATTCCCAGCCCCAGCATTTT. It codes for CASSLFGYSQPQHF.

The rearrangement links TRBV5-6 to TRBJ1-5; weak D call: TRBD1 (6 bases). The V and J ends lost 7 bases and 0 bases respectively, with 17 bases between them. The CDR3 consists of 16 residues. Germline CDR1 SGHDT, CDR2 YYEEEE. The CDR3 region has the DNA TGTGCCAGCGGGCATTCTGGACAGCGTAGCAATCAGCCCCAGCATTTT. It specifies CASGHSGQRSNQPQHF. Looking up the rest from reference TRBV5-6 and TRBJ1-5 gives the full variable domain: DAGVTQSPTHLIKTRGQQVTLRCSPKSGHDTVSWYQQALGQGPQFIFQYYEEEERQRGNFPDRFSGHQFPNYSSELNVNALLLGDSALYLCASGHSGQRSNQPQHFGDGTRLSIL.

The rearrangement uses TRBV7-9 and TRBJ2-1; no firm D call. CDR1 SEHNR and CDR2 FQNEAQ come from the germline V gene (reference sequence). This CDR3 spans 13 amino acids. Trimming took 1 base from V and 6 from J, leaving 7 bases between them. The CDR3 region is CASSLVASNEQFF. Written as DNA, the CDR3 is TGTGCCAGCAGCTTAGTTGCCTCCAATGAGCAGTTCTTC.

V usage is TRBV5-6 and J usage is TRBJ1-6; D not resolved. The CDR3 covers 17 residues. Trimming shortened V by 6 bases and J by 0 bases, and 16 bases separated the two germline ends. Per the germline V gene, CDR1 is SGHDT and CDR2 is YYEEEE. In DNA form, the CDR3 reads TGTGCCAGCACCTTTGGAGGATCCAGCTCCTATAATTCACCCCTCCACTTT. Protein sequence: CASTFGGSSSYNSPLHF.

This clone was recorded only once. The V call is TRBV5-1, the J call TRBJ1-3, with D possibly TRBD1 on 6 matching bases. The CDR3 runs 14 residues. Germline CDR1 reads SGHRS; CDR2 reads YFSETQ. Deletions cut 5 bases from V and 0 bases from J, with 9 bases between. Here the CDR3 DNA reads TGCGCCAGCAGGGACAGTTACTCTGGAAACACCATATATTTT. Encoded protein: CASRDSYSGNTIYF.

This clone came up once. This rearrangement joins TRBV7-8 to TRBJ2-1, with 12 bases fitting TRBD2. Looked up from germline, CDR1 is SGHVS and CDR2 is FQNEAQ. Trimming cost V 5 bases and J 2 bases; bases outside gene matches: 10. The CDR3 is 18 residues long. CDR3 amino acids: CASSTRPASGRAYNEQFF. The CDR3 DNA is TGTGCCAGCAGCACCCGACCTGCTAGCGGGAGGGCCTACAATGAGCAGTTCTTC. Combining the CDR3 with reference TRBV7-8 and TRBJ2-1 gives the whole variable domain GAGVSQSPRYKVAKRGQDVALRCDPISGHVSLFWYQQALGQGPEFLTYFQNEAQLDKSGLPSDRFFAERPEGSVSTLKIQRTQQEDSAVYLCASSTRPASGRAYNEQFFGPGTRLTVL.

The table lists this clone with many counts. CDR3 protein: CAISEETGLYGYTF. The CDR3 DNA reads TGTGCCATCAGTGAGGAGACAGGCCTCTATGGCTACACCTTC. The V and J genes are TRBV10-3 and TRBJ1-2; D possibly corresponds to TRBD1 (6 bases). The CDR3 consists of 14 residues. The V gene's germline CDR1 is ENHRY and CDR2 SYGVKD. V was shortened by 2 bases and J by 4 bases, with 11 bases between the two germline ends.

The J gene is TRBJ2-3, the V gene TRBV19, with TRBD2 matching 7 bases. This CDR3 region has 16 residues. The V and J ends lost 5 bases and 0 bases, in that order; junction bases with no gene match: 8. Germline CDR1 reads LNHDA; CDR2 reads SQIVND (reference sequence). CDR3 in DNA: TGTGCCAGTAGTCCAGAGAGGGGACTAAGCACAGATACGCAGTATTTT. Encoded protein: CASSPERGLSTDTQYF.

This sequence joins TRBV7-9 and TRBJ2-5; TRBD2 matches 14 bases. CDR3 size: 18 residues. The V and J ends lost 5 bases and 5 bases, in that order; junction bases with no gene match: 13. Germline assignment: CDR1 SEHNR and CDR2 FQNEAQ (reference sequence). CDR3 residues: CASSPTPPGLAGEETQYF. The DNA for the CDR3 is TGTGCCAGCAGCCCTACACCCCCGGGACTAGCGGGAGAGGAGACCCAGTACTTC. The whole variable domain, remainder taken from reference TRBV7-9 and TRBJ2-5, is DTGVSQNPRHKITKRGQNVTFRCDPISEHNRLYWYRQTLGQGPEFLTYFQNEAQLEKSRLLSDRFSAERPKGSFSTLEIQRTEQGDSAMYLCASSPTPPGLAGEETQYFGPGTRLLVL.

This rearrangement joins TRBV29-1 to TRBJ1-3; D call uncertain. The CDR3 extends over 16 amino acids. The V and J ends lost 0 bases and 2 bases respectively, with 14 bases between them. Germline lookup yields CDR1 SQVTM and CDR2 ANQGSEA. The CDR3, as DNA: TGCAGCGTTGAAGAGCGGCCTGACTGGCCTGGAAACACCATATATTTT. This sequence encodes CSVEERPDWPGNTIYF.

This clone turned up a few times. The J gene is TRBJ1-5, the V gene TRBV6-6; 8 bases agree with TRBD1. CDR1 and CDR2 from the germline V gene are MNHNY and SVGAGI (reference sequence). CDR3 length: 14 residues. With V trimmed by 7 bases and J by 5 bases, 7 bases remained unmatched. In DNA, the CDR3 is TGTGCCAGCACCCGACAGGGGATGGATCAGCCCCAGCATTTT. This sequence encodes CASTRQGMDQPQHF.

V is TRBV30 and J is TRBJ1-2, with no clear D. The CDR3 sequence is 12 residues long. CDR1 GTSNPN and CDR2 SVGIG come from the germline V gene (reference sequence). Trimming took off 0 bases at V and 8 bases at J, with 10 bases between the two ends. CDR3 nucleotides: TGTGCCTGGAGTGTACGGGCTGAGGGCTACACCTTC. Translated, it gives CAWSVRAEGYTF. Full variable domain (outside the CDR3, taken from reference TRBV30 and TRBJ1-2): SQTIHQWPATLVQPVGSPLSLECTVEGTSNPNLYWYRQAAGRGLQLLFYSVGIGQISSEVPQNLSASRPQDRQFILSSKKLLLSDSGFYLCAWSVRAEGYTFGSGTRLTVV.